The clone carrying this T cell receptor (beta chain) was counted ten times or more. What it binds is unknown. This specimen comes from a study of human T cells and chemical hapten exposure. Time point here: healthy volunteer bleed at 6 weeks. Extraction of total RNA was performed on unfractionated whole blood. Whole-study results and caveats: No shift was seen in TCRs above 1 in 1000 frequency with DPC sensitization.

The V end lost 4 bases, the J end lost 4 bases, and 11 bases lay between the germline ends. The V gene's germline CDR1 is MGHDK and CDR2 SYGVNS. The CDR3 runs 13 residues. Individual cDNA molecules received unique molecular identifiers in the library. MiXCR was run by TCRdb on the RACE reads, yielding one entry per CDR3 protein. The sample includes approximately 84,000 distinct CDR3 sequences, about 8.6% of them seen just once. The sequenced sample consisted of whole blood. The receptor was derived from a male donor in good health. Some clones in this sample may be carry-over from other donors' samples. This sequence joins TRBV25-1 and TRBJ2-7; D perhaps matches TRBD2 (5 bases). This CDR3 is CASSAGILYEQYF. The CDR3 region has the DNA TGTGCCAGCAGTGCCGGGATTTTGTACGAGCAGTACTTC.